This T cell receptor beta chain emerged from a study of blood T cells in healthy people across ages. The study, taken as a whole, reports: Per million T cells, the diversity of TCR beta decreased roughly linearly as age advanced.

Turning to this clonotype: The target antigen is unknown.

With a J-beta primer mix and a sample-barcoded 5' primer, a second PCR ran about 6 to 11 cycles. Each CDR3 protein gets one entry after TCRdb re-called the 5' RACE reads with MiXCR. The table includes about 560,000 distinct CDR3 sequences, roughly a quarter detected once. Germline trimming cut 8 bases from V and 5 bases from J; bases unmatched to any gene: 10. Per germline, CDR1 LNHDA and CDR2 SQIVND (reference sequence). The CDR3 runs to 14 residues. This sample was also put to use in a study of T cells of mothers and their children.

This chain links TRBV19 with TRBJ2-7; 9 bases agree with TRBD1. Specimen: blood. The receptor's source is a boy younger than 10 in good health. The CDR3 reads CASGIRDRVDEQYF. CDR3 coding DNA: TGTGCCAGTGGGATCCGGGACAGGGTCGACGAGCAGTACTTC.